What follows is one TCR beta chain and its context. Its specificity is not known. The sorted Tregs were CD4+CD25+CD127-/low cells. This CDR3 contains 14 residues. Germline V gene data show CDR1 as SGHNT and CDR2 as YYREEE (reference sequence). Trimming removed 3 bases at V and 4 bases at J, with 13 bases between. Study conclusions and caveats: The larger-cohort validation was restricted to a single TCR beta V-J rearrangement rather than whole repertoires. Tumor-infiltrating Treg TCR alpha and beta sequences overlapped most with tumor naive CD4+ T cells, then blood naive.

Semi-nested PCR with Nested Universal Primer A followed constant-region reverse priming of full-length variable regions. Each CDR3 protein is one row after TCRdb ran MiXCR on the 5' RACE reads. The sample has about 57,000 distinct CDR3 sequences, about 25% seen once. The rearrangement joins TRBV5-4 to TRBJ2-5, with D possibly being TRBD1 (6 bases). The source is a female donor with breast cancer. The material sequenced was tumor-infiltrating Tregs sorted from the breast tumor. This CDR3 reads CASSSTQGRETQYF. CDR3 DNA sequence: TGTGCCAGCAGCTCGACCCAGGGGAGAGAGACCCAGTACTTC. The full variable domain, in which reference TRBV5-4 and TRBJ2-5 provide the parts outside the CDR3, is ETGVTQSPTHLIKTRGQQVTLRCSSQSGHNTVSWYQQALGQGPQFIFQYYREEENGRGNFPPRFSGLQFPNYSSELNVNALELDDSALYLCASSSTQGRETQYFGPGTRLLVL.